What follows are 17 T cell receptor beta chains derived from one specimen sequenced in a study of blood T cell repertoires in COVID-19. The method was immunoSEQ multiplex PCR; TCRdb's version includes in-frame clones alone and lacks a portion of them. The sample yields roughly 50,000 clones, under 90% seen once. The specimen sequenced was peripheral blood. Receptor source: a woman in her fifties or sixties with acute or convalescent COVID-19.

The chain carries TRBV5-4 and TRBJ2-3; D is perhaps TRBD2 (6 bases). CDR1 is SGHNT, CDR2 YYREEE, per germline (reference sequence). CDR3 size: 15 residues. The V gene lost 4 bases and the J gene lost 3 bases, with 15 bases spanning the gap. The CDR3 loop reads CASSRRVSGTDTQYF. CDR3 sequence (DNA): TGTGCCAGCAGCCGCAGAGTAAGCGGGACAGATACGCAGTATTTT.

The chain couples TRBV7-9 to TRBJ2-2; maybe TRBD1 (6 bases). Germline CDR1 reads SEHNR; CDR2 reads FQNEAQ (reference sequence). V lost 5 bases and J 0 bases, leaving 13 bases between the germline ends. The CDR3 is 16 residues long. CDR3: CASSNPGTSNTGELFF. The CDR3 DNA is TGTGCCAGCAGCAACCCCGGGACATCGAACACCGGGGAGCTGTTTTTT.

The gene calls are TRBV6-6 and TRBJ2-6; D may be TRBD1 (5 bases). The CDR3 is 16 residues long. Per germline, CDR1 MNHNY and CDR2 SVGAGI (reference sequence). Trimming removed 8 bases from V and 0 bases from J, with 14 bases in between. In DNA form, the CDR3 reads TGTGCCAGCTCAGCCTCGACAGTCTCTGGGGCCAACGTCCTGACTTTC. Translated, it gives CASSASTVSGANVLTF.

The chain employs TRBV4-1 and TRBJ1-1; weak D call: TRBD1 (6 bases). The CDR3 covers 18 residues. Germline V lookup: CDR1 MGHRA, CDR2 YSYEKL. V shed 1 base and J shed 4 bases, with 22 bases lying between them. The CDR3 region is CASSQGLLGASRTTEAFF. The CDR3 DNA reads as TGCGCCAGCAGCCAAGGACTTTTGGGGGCGAGTCGAACCACTGAAGCTTTCTTT.

This clone was seen more than once but under ten times. This sequence joins TRBV3-1 (or the pseudogene TRBV3-2) and TRBJ1-4, with no clear D. Germline V gene sequence: CDR1 LGHDT, CDR2 YNNKEL (reference sequence). V shed 0 bases and J shed 7 bases, with 12 bases lying between them. This CDR3 is 15 amino acids long. CDR3 in amino acids: CASSQESWALEKLFF. Here the CDR3 DNA reads TGTGCCAGCAGCCAAGAGTCCTGGGCTCTTGAAAAACTGTTTTTT.

This sequence joins TRBV15 and TRBJ1-6; D gene unclear. V was clipped by 0 bases and J by 14 bases, with 8 bases between them. The CDR3 is 12 amino acids. Germline assignment: CDR1 LNHNV and CDR2 YYDKDF (reference sequence). In DNA, the CDR3 is TGTGCCACCAGCAGAGACCTCGGGTCCCTCCACTTT. Translated: CATSRDLGSLHF.

V is TRBV7-9 and J is TRBJ1-2; no clear D gene. The V and J ends lost 4 bases and 7 bases respectively, with 10 bases between them. Germline assignment: CDR1 SEHNR and CDR2 FQNEAQ (reference sequence). This CDR3 is 12 amino acids long. Written as DNA, the CDR3 is TGTGCCAGCAGCTCCTTCAGTTCTGGCTACACCTTC. Amino acid sequence: CASSSFSSGYTF. The entire variable domain, with the rest obtained from reference TRBV7-9 and TRBJ1-2, is as follows: DTGVSQNPRHKITKRGQNVTFRCDPISEHNRLYWYRQTLGQGPEFLTYFQNEAQLEKSRLLSDRFSAERPKGSFSTLEIQRTEQGDSAMYLCASSSFSSGYTFGSGTRLTVV.

J is TRBJ2-2 and V is TRBV6-1; no clear D. This CDR3 spans 16 amino acids. The V and J ends lost 2 bases and 8 bases respectively, with 18 bases between them. The germline V gene encodes CDR1 MNHNS and CDR2 SASEGT. The CDR3 DNA reads as TGTGCCAGCAGTGAACAGGTTGCGCAGTTCCCAGGGGAGCTGTTTTTT. It codes for CASSEQVAQFPGELFF.

The J gene is TRBJ1-1, the V gene TRBV29-1, with D unresolved. V was clipped by 6 bases and J by 1 base, with 9 bases between them. This CDR3 contains 12 residues. Germline CDR1 is SQVTM and CDR2 is ANQGSEA. The CDR3 DNA reads as TGCAGCGTCGTAGAGAGGAACACTGAAGCTTTCTTT. It is translated as CSVVERNTEAFF.

The V gene is TRBV11-3, the J gene TRBJ2-2; a possible D gene is TRBD2 (5 bases). This CDR3 spans 16 amino acids. Trimming took off 5 bases at V and 0 bases at J, with 13 bases between the two ends. Germline V gives CDR1 SGHNT, CDR2 YENEEA. The CDR3 loop reads CASSPYSGANTGELFF. The CDR3, as DNA: TGTGCCAGCAGCCCCTATTCCGGGGCGAACACCGGGGAGCTGTTTTTT. The whole variable domain, filled in from reference TRBV11-3 and TRBJ2-2, reads EAGVVQSPRYKIIEKKQPVAFWCNPISGHNTLYWYLQNLGQGPELLIRYENEEAVDDSQLPKDRFSAERLKGVDSTLKIQPAELGDSAVYLCASSPYSGANTGELFFGEGSRLTVL.

The chain carries TRBV7-2 and TRBJ1-4; 7 bases fit TRBD1. Per germline, CDR1 SGHTA and CDR2 FQGNSA. The CDR3 loop spans 16 amino acids. The V segment lost 6 bases and the J segment 8 bases; nucleotides outside the gene matches: 15. CDR3 coding DNA: TGTGCCAGCAGTTTCGGCGGTGGACAGGCAAGAGAAAAACTGTTTTTT. This encodes CASSFGGGQAREKLFF.

The V gene is TRBV29-1, the J gene TRBJ2-7, with a weak D call TRBD1 (5 bases). Trimming cost V 4 bases and J 3 bases, with 13 bases left between them. The germline gives CDR1 SQVTM, CDR2 ANQGSEA. The CDR3 is 13 amino acids. The CDR3 region is CSVAGAGFYEQYF. The CDR3 nucleotides read TGCAGCGTTGCTGGGGCAGGGTTCTACGAGCAGTACTTC.

The chain has TRBV6-5 and TRBJ2-1; 11 bases line up with TRBD2. V shed 5 bases and J 4 bases; nucleotides not matched to a gene: 1. Per germline, CDR1 MNHEY and CDR2 SVGAGI. The CDR3 consists of 14 residues. CDR3 sequence reads: CASSTSGRYNEQFF. The CDR3 DNA reads TGTGCCAGCAGTACTAGCGGGAGATACAATGAGCAGTTCTTC.

The chain employs TRBV5-1 and TRBJ2-7; 8 bases align to TRBD1. The CDR3 is made up of 14 amino acids. Losses at the gene ends were 10 bases for V and 4 bases for J; bases not matched to a gene: 13. Germline V lookup: CDR1 SGHRS, CDR2 YFSETQ. The CDR3: CASGKGQGPYEQYF. The CDR3 bases are TGCGCCTCCGGTAAAGGACAGGGACCTTACGAGCAGTACTTC.

This rearrangement joins TRBV9 to TRBJ2-1, with 9 bases identical to TRBD2. V trimming: 7 bases; J trimming: 5 bases; junction bases outside the gene matches: 10. The CDR3 sequence is 15 residues long. Germline-derived CDR1 and CDR2 are SGDLS and YYNGEE. The CDR3 DNA reads as TGTGCCAGCGCGGGACCTAGCGGGAATGACAATGAGCAGTTCTTC. It specifies CASAGPSGNDNEQFF.

Only a few counts were recorded for this clone. The chain employs TRBV5-5 and TRBJ1-2; D call uncertain. V gave up 0 bases and J gave up 4 bases, with 13 bases separating them. In germline, CDR1 is SGHKS, CDR2 YYEKEE (reference sequence). The CDR3 length is 15 residues. For the CDR3, the DNA is TGTGCCAGCAGCTTGGCCAATTTCGAGGCCTATGGCTACACCTTC. Protein product: CASSLANFEAYGYTF.

This clone has only one observation. This chain links TRBV4-2 with TRBJ2-3; unclear D gene. Trimming cost V 1 base and J 0 bases, with 11 bases left between them. This CDR3 is 16 amino acids long. Germline-derived CDR1 and CDR2 are LGHNA and YNFKEQ. The CDR3 here is CASSQVSQTSTDTQYF. In nucleotides, the CDR3 is TGTGCCAGCAGCCAAGTGAGCCAAACTAGCACAGATACGCAGTATTTT.